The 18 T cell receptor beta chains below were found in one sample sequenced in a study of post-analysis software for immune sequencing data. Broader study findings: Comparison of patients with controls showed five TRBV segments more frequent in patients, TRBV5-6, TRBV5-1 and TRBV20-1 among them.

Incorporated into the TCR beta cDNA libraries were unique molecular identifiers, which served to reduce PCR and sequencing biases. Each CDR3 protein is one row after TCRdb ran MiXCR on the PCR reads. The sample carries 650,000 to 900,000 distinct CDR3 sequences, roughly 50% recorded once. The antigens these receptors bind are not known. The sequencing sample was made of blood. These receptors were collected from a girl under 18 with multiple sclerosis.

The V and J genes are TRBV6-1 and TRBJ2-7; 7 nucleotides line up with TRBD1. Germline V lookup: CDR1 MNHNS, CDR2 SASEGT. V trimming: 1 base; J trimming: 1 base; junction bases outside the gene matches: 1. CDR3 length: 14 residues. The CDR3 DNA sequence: TGTGCCAGCAGTGAAGTGACAGGGTCCTACGAGCAGTACTTC. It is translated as CASSEVTGSYEQYF.

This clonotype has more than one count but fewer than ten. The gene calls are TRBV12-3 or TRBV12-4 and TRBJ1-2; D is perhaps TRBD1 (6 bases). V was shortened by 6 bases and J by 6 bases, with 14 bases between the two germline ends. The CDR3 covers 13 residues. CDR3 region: CASSLDSLNGYTF. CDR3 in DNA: TGTGCCAGCAGCCTGGACAGCCTCAATGGCTACACCTTC.

The CDR3 sequence is CASPRAGVPYNEQFF. The CDR3 region has the DNA TGTGCCAGCCCTAGGGCCGGGGTCCCTTACAATGAGCAGTTCTTC. This chain uses TRBV2 with TRBJ2-1, with D perhaps TRBD2 (5 bases). The CDR3 loop spans 15 amino acids. Trimming left V 8 bases short and J 4 bases short, with 18 bases between. The germline CDR1 and CDR2 sequences are SNHLY and FYNNEI.

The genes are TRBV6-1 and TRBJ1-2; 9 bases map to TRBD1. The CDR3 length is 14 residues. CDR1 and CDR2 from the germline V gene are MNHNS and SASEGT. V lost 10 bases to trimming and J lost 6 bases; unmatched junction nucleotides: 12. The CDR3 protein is CATDTLGTGNGYTF. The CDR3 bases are TGTGCCACCGACACGCTCGGGACAGGGAATGGCTACACCTTC.

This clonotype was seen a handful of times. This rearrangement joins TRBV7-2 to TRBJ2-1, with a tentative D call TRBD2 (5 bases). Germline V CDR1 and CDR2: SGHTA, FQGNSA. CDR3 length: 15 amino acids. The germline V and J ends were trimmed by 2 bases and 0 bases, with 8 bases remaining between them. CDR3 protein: CASSLIGSSYNEQFF. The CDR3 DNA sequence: TGTGCCAGCAGCTTAATAGGGAGCTCCTACAATGAGCAGTTCTTC.

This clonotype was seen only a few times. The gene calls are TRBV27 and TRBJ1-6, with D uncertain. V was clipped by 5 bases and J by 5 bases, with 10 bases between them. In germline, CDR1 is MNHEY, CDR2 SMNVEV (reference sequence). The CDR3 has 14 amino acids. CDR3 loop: CASSARRNNSPLHF. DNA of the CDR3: TGTGCCAGCAGTGCTCGACGGAATAATTCACCCCTCCACTTT.

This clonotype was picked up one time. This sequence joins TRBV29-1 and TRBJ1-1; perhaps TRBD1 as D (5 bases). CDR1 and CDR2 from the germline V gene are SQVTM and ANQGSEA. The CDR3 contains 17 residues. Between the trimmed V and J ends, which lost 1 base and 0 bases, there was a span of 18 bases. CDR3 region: CSVEVRREVWMNTEAFF. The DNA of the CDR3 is TGCAGCGTTGAAGTTCGCAGGGAGGTTTGGATGAACACTGAAGCTTTCTTT.

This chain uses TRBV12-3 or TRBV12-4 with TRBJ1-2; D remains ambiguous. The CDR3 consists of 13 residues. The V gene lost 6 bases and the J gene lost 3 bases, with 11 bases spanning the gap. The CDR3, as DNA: TGTGCCAGCAGCGGACTGACTCACTATGGCTACACCTTC. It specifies CASSGLTHYGYTF.

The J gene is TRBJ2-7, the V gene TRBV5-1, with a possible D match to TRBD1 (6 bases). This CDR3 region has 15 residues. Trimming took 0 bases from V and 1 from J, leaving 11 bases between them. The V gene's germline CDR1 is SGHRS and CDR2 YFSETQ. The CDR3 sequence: CASSLVPGQSYEQYF. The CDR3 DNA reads TGCGCCAGCAGCTTGGTTCCAGGACAGTCCTACGAGCAGTACTTC.

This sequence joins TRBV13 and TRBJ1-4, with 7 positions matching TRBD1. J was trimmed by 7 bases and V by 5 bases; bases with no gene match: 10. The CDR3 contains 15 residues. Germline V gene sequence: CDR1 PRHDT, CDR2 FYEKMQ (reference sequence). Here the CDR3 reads CASSGNRGAGEKLFF. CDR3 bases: TGTGCCAGCAGCGGGAACAGGGGAGCGGGTGAAAAACTGTTTTTT.

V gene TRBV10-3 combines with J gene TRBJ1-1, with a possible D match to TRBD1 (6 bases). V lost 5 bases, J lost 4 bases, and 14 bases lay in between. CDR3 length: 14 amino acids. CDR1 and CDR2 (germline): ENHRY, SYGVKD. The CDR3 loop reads CAISSNRESTEAFF. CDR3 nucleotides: TGTGCCATCAGTTCTAACAGGGAGAGCACTGAAGCTTTCTTT.

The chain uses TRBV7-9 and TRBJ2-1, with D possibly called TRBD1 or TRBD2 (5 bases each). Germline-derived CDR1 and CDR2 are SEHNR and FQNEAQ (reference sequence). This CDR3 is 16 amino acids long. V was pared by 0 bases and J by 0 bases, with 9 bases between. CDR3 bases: TGTGCCAGCAGCTTAGCAGAGGGGTACTCCTACAATGAGCAGTTCTTC. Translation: CASSLAEGYSYNEQFF. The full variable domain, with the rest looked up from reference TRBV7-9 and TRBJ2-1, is DTGVSQNPRHKITKRGQNVTFRCDPISEHNRLYWYRQTLGQGPEFLTYFQNEAQLEKSRLLSDRFSAERPKGSFSTLEIQRTEQGDSAMYLCASSLAEGYSYNEQFFGPGTRLTVL.

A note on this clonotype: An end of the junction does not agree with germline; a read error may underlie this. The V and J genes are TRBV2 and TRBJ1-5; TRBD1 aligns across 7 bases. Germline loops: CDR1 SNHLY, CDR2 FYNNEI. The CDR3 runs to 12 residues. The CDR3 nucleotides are TGCGCCAGTAACAGGGGAGGGCAGCCCCAGCATTTT. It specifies CASNRGGQPQHF.

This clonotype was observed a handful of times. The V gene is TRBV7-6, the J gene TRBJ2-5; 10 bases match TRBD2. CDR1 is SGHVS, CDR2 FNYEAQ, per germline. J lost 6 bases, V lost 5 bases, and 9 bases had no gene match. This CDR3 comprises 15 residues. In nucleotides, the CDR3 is TGTGCCAGCAGCCCCCCCAGCGGGAGGGCGAAGACCCAGTACTTC. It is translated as CASSPPSGRAKTQYF.

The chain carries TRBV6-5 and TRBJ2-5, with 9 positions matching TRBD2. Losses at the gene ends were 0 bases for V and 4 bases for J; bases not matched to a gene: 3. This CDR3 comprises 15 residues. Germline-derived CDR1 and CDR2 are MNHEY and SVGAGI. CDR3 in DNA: TGTGCCAGCAGTTACTCGAAGACTAGCGGAGAGACCCAGTACTTC. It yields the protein CASSYSKTSGETQYF.

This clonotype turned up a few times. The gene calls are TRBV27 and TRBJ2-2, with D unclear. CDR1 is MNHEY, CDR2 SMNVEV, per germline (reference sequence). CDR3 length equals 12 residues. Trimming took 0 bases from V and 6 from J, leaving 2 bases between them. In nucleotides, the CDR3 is TGTGCCAGCAGTTTATCCGCCGGGGAGCTGTTTTTT. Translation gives CASSLSAGELFF.

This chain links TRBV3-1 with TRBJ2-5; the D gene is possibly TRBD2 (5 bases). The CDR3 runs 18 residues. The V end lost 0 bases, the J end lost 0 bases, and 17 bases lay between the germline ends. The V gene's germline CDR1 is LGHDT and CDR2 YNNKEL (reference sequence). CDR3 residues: CASSQESWASPYQETQYF. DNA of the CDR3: TGTGCCAGCAGCCAAGAATCGTGGGCTAGCCCTTACCAAGAGACCCAGTACTTC.

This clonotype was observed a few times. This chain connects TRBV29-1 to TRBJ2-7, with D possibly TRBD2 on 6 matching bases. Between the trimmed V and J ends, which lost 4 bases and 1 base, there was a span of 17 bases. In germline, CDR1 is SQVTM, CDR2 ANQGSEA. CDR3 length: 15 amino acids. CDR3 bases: TGCAGCGTTGGCTCTTCTTACGGGGGATCCTACGAGCAGTACTTC. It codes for CSVGSSYGGSYEQYF.